The present entry profiles one T cell receptor beta chain with its context. This sample is drawn from a study of blood T cell repertoires in COVID-19. Study-wide background: PBMCs, B-cell-depleted T cells, or T cells provided the cDNA or gDNA that made up the material.

The V end was cut by 1 base, the J end by 11 bases, with 8 bases between. The CDR3 length is 11 residues. Germline V CDR1 and CDR2: LGHDT, YNNKEL (reference sequence). As handled by the study authors: Researchers report that nucleated cell counts were estimated from reference gene primer amplification. Method: immunoSEQ multiplex PCR; TCRdb's copy keeps in-frame clones and lacks some. The D gene and trimming were derived from the DNA, and the V and J assignments and clone size from that table. The repertoire has roughly 250,000 clones, roughly 82% of them found once; the top ten carry 4.9%. Sequenced input: peripheral blood. The chain recombines TRBV3-1 (or the pseudogene TRBV3-2) with TRBJ1-1, with unresolved D. This TCR derives from a woman of 80 years or more with active or convalescent COVID-19. This CDR3 is CASSQGRLAFF. CDR3 bases: TGTGCCAGCAGCCAAGGTCGACTGGCTTTCTTT.